This T cell receptor beta chain emerged from a study of blood T cells in healthy people across ages. A second PCR, run for roughly 7 to 11 cycles, used a sample-barcoded 5' primer plus a J-beta primer mix. TCRdb reanalysed the 5' RACE reads using MiXCR and keeps one entry per CDR3 protein. The sample has about 1,800,000 distinct CDR3 sequences; roughly 27% are singletons. General observations from the study: Naive T cell percentage showed a strong correlation with the diversity of TCR beta. Higher diversity, along with more naive CD4+ cells, distinguished long-lived donors from aged donors.

Germline V gene data show CDR1 as DFQATT and CDR2 as SNEGSKA (reference sequence). CDR3 length equals 16 residues. Trimming took off 5 bases at V and 5 bases at J, with 22 bases between the two ends. Donors each provided ten milliliters of peripheral blood. This clonotype was counted a few times. No antigen is known for it. Sequencing was done on a sample of blood. The clonotype was recovered from a woman aged 25 to 39 in good health. The chain recombines TRBV20-1 with TRBJ2-1, with unresolved D. CDR3 coding DNA: TGCAGTGCTTCCAAGAGCCCAGAGAGGTTTGACAATGAGCAGTTCTTC. As protein: CSASKSPERFDNEQFF.